These T cell receptor beta chains were read from a single sample in a study of blood T cell repertoires in COVID-19. Using immunoSEQ multiplex PCR, the repertoire was profiled, and TCRdb retains in-frame clones only, with some absent. The sample gives 85,000 to 90,000 clones, roughly four fifths of which show up once; 0.95% to 1.5% is in the top ten. Input material: peripheral blood. The receptor source for this set is a woman aged 80 or over with acute or convalescent COVID-19. The CDR3 runs from the conserved cysteine through the conserved F or W. A D gene is named only where the DNA matches it firmly. The size entry is marked missing in some rows and otherwise reads once, few, many or a size class.

J: TRBJ1-1; D: NA; V: TRBV5-8; size: NA; CDR3: CASSQKQGQNTEAFF; DNA: TGTGCCAGCAGCCAAAAACAGGGACAGAACACTGAAGCTTTCTTT
J: TRBJ1-3; D: NA; V: TRBV10-3; size: once; CDR3: CAISETGPRGSGNTIYF; DNA: TGTGCCATCAGTGAAACAGGACCCCGTGGTTCTGGAAACACCATATATTTT
J: TRBJ1-5; D: TRBD1; V: TRBV28; size: NA; CDR3: CASLDRDNQPQHF; DNA: TGTGCCAGCCTGGACAGGGACAATCAGCCCCAGCATTTT
J: TRBJ2-7; D: NA; V: TRBV4-1; size: few; CDR3: CASSRTPDSYEQYF; DNA: TGCGCCAGCAGCCGAACCCCAGACTCCTACGAGCAGTACTTC
J: TRBJ2-7; D: TRBD2; V: TRBV5-1; size: NA; CDR3: CASSLSPSGDYEQYF; DNA: TGCGCCAGCAGCTTGTCCCCTAGCGGGGACTACGAGCAGTACTTC
J: TRBJ2-1; D: NA; V: TRBV7-2; size: NA; CDR3: CASSLELWQAWVF; DNA: TGTGCCAGCAGCTTAGAGCTATGGCAGGCGTGGGTCTTC
J: TRBJ2-1; D: TRBD1; V: TRBV7-8; size: NA; CDR3: CASSLPARFEGALEQFF; DNA: TGTGCCAGCAGCCTCCCGGCTCGGTTTGAGGGGGCGCTTGAGCAGTTCTTC
J: TRBJ1-5; D: TRBD1; V: TRBV6-5; size: NA; CDR3: CASRLGDRNQPQHF; DNA: TGTGCCAGCAGACTCGGGGACAGGAATCAGCCCCAGCATTTT
J: TRBJ2-1; D: TRBD1; V: TRBV2; size: few; CDR3: CASSPQTGKSYNEQFF; DNA: TGTGCCAGCAGTCCTCAGACAGGGAAGTCCTACAATGAGCAGTTCTTC
J: TRBJ2-1; D: TRBD2; V: TRBV19; size: NA; CDR3: CASSLAGGLIYNEQFF; DNA: TGTGCCAGTAGCCTAGCGGGAGGGCTAATTTACAATGAGCAGTTCTTC
J: TRBJ1-2; D: TRBD1; V: TRBV18; size: NA; CDR3: CASSPKIETGTNGYTF; DNA: TGTGCCAGCTCACCAAAAATTGAGACAGGGACAAATGGCTACACCTTC
J: TRBJ2-7; D: TRBD2; V: TRBV5-6; size: NA; CDR3: CASSFGVGGSTYEQYF; DNA: TGTGCCAGCAGCTTCGGCGTCGGGGGGTCAACCTACGAGCAGTACTTC
J: TRBJ2-7; D: TRBD2; V: TRBV11-2; size: NA; CDR3: CASSLSGGGPEQYF; DNA: TGTGCCAGCAGCTTGTCGGGGGGAGGGCCCGAGCAGTACTTC
J: TRBJ2-1; D: TRBD2; V: TRBV23-1; size: NA; CDR3: CASSPLAASSYNEQFF; DNA: TGCGCCAGCAGTCCCCTAGCGGCGAGCTCCTACAATGAGCAGTTCTTC
J: TRBJ2-3; D: TRBD2; V: TRBV10-2; size: NA; CDR3: CASSNIPASGSTDTQYF; DNA: TGCGCCAGCAGTAACATCCCGGCTAGCGGGAGCACAGATACGCAGTATTTT
J: TRBJ2-7; D: NA; V: TRBV5-1; size: NA; CDR3: CASSLRQGSYEQYF; DNA: TGCGCCAGCAGCTTGAGGCAGGGTTCCTACGAGCAGTACTTC
J: TRBJ1-4; D: TRBD1; V: TRBV19; size: once; CDR3: CASTPPGDRVREKLFF; DNA: TGTGCCAGTACCCCACCGGGGGACAGGGTTCGTGAAAAACTGTTTTTT
J: TRBJ2-3; D: TRBD2; V: TRBV5-1; size: NA; CDR3: CASSSASGRDTQYF; DNA: TGCGCCAGCAGCTCGGCTAGCGGGAGGGATACGCAGTATTTT
J: TRBJ1-2; D: TRBD1; V: TRBV28; size: NA; CDR3: CASSSGQGYYGYTF; DNA: TGTGCCAGCAGTTCGGGACAGGGCTACTATGGCTACACCTTC
J: TRBJ1-4; D: NA; V: TRBV3-1/TRBV3-2; size: NA; CDR3: CASSQARSTPTNEKLFF; DNA: TGTGCCAGCAGCCAGGCTAGGTCGACCCCAACTAATGAAAAACTGTTTTTT
J: TRBJ2-2; D: TRBD1; V: TRBV6-5; size: NA; CDR3: CASSSGDSPYGELFF; DNA: TGTGCCAGCAGTTCCGGGGACAGCCCCTACGGGGAGCTGTTTTTT
J: TRBJ2-1; D: TRBD2; V: TRBV7-8; size: once; CDR3: CASSLAGGGSYNEQFF; DNA: TGTGCCAGCAGCTTAGCGGGCGGGGGCTCCTACAATGAGCAGTTCTTC
J: TRBJ1-1; D: NA; V: TRBV3-1/TRBV3-2; size: NA; CDR3: CASSQGGGRNTEAFF; DNA: TGTGCCAGCAGCCAAGGGGGGGGGCGAAACACTGAAGCTTTCTTT
J: TRBJ1-1; D: TRBD1; V: TRBV6-6; size: NA; CDR3: CASSPTGVGFTEAFF; DNA: TGTGCCAGCAGCCCGACAGGGGTTGGCTTCACTGAAGCTTTCTTT
J: TRBJ2-3; D: NA; V: TRBV2; size: NA; CDR3: CASSLDTQYF; DNA: TGTGCCAGCAGTCTAGATACGCAGTATTTT
J: TRBJ2-3; D: TRBD2; V: TRBV28; size: NA; CDR3: CASSFVVTSGRAGGTDTQYF; DNA: TGTGCCAGCAGTTTTGTGGTGACTAGCGGGAGGGCCGGGGGCACAGATACGCAGTATTTT
J: TRBJ2-5; D: TRBD2; V: TRBV9; size: NA; CDR3: CASSVGSRTSVSETQYF; DNA: TGTGCCAGCAGCGTAGGGAGTCGGACTAGCGTCTCAGAGACCCAGTACTTC
J: TRBJ2-7; D: TRBD2; V: TRBV18; size: NA; CDR3: CASSAVAGGSEQYF; DNA: TGTGCCAGCTCAGCCGTAGCGGGGGGTTCCGAGCAGTACTTC
J: TRBJ2-2; D: NA; V: TRBV19; size: NA; CDR3: CASSSRVSTGELFF; DNA: TGTGCCAGTAGTAGCAGGGTTTCCACCGGGGAGCTGTTTTTT
J: TRBJ2-7; D: TRBD1; V: TRBV5-4; size: few; CDR3: CASSVKGAGEQYF; DNA: TGTGCCAGCAGCGTGAAGGGGGCAGGTGAGCAGTACTTC
J: TRBJ1-5; D: NA; V: TRBV2; size: NA; CDR3: CASGRDSNQPQHF; DNA: TGTGCCAGTGGCAGGGATAGCAATCAGCCCCAGCATTTT
J: TRBJ2-1; D: NA; V: TRBV27; size: NA; CDR3: CASLRTDYNEQFF; DNA: TGTGCCAGCCTCCGGACAGACTACAATGAGCAGTTCTTC
J: TRBJ2-7; D: TRBD2; V: TRBV13; size: NA; CDR3: CASSFYIAGGPYEQYF; DNA: TGTGCCAGCAGCTTCTACATAGCGGGGGGGCCTTACGAGCAGTACTTC
J: TRBJ1-4; D: NA; V: TRBV19; size: NA; CDR3: CASSSRDFNEKLFF; DNA: TGTGCCAGTAGTAGCCGGGACTTTAATGAAAAACTGTTTTTT
J: TRBJ2-5; D: NA; V: TRBV5-1; size: NA; CDR3: CASSLGTLSGETQYF; DNA: TGCGCCAGCAGCTTGGGTACACTTTCAGGGGAGACCCAGTACTTC
J: TRBJ2-7; D: NA; V: TRBV12-5; size: NA; CDR3: CASGLTGSNEQYF; DNA: TGTGCTAGTGGTTTGACAGGGTCTAACGAGCAGTACTTC
J: TRBJ2-7; D: NA; V: TRBV14; size: NA; CDR3: CASSPLGGGSYEQYF; DNA: TGTGCCAGCAGCCCTTTGGGTGGAGGATCCTACGAGCAGTACTTC
J: TRBJ2-7; D: TRBD2; V: TRBV9; size: NA; CDR3: CASSVRSGGPYEQYF; DNA: TGTGCCAGCAGCGTCCGTAGCGGGGGGCCCTACGAGCAGTACTTC
J: TRBJ1-6; D: NA; V: TRBV27; size: few; CDR3: CASKEVSGSPLHF; DNA: TGTGCCAGCAAGGAGGTCTCGGGTTCACCCCTCCACTTT
J: TRBJ2-7; D: NA; V: TRBV5-4; size: NA; CDR3: CASSFLGPYEQYF; DNA: TGTGCCAGCAGCTTTCTCGGTCCCTACGAGCAGTACTTC
J: TRBJ2-2; D: TRBD1; V: TRBV19; size: NA; CDR3: CASRKPDRDTGELFF; DNA: TGTGCCAGTCGGAAGCCGGACAGGGACACCGGGGAGCTGTTTTTT
J: TRBJ2-6; D: NA; V: TRBV6-1; size: NA; CDR3: CASSEVATGLSGANVLTF; DNA: TGTGCCAGCAGTGAAGTCGCCACAGGCCTCTCTGGGGCCAACGTCCTGACTTTC
J: TRBJ1-6; D: TRBD1; V: TRBV2; size: NA; CDR3: CASSPTGSSYNSPLHF; DNA: TGTGCCAGCAGCCCGACAGGGAGCTCCTATAATTCACCCCTCCACTTT
J: TRBJ1-2; D: TRBD1; V: TRBV5-1; size: NA; CDR3: CASSPSLGQSYGYTF; DNA: TGCGCCAGCAGCCCGTCTTTGGGACAGAGCTATGGCTACACCTTC
J: TRBJ2-7; D: TRBD1; V: TRBV7-9; size: NA; CDR3: CASSEGQGSYEQYF; DNA: TGTGCCAGCAGCGAGGGACAGGGCTCCTACGAGCAGTACTTC
J: TRBJ2-1; D: TRBD2; V: TRBV7-2; size: NA; CDR3: CASSLAPTSGGAYNEQFF; DNA: TGTGCCAGCAGCTTAGCCCCGACTAGCGGGGGGGCCTACAATGAGCAGTTCTTC
J: TRBJ1-3; D: NA; V: TRBV12-5; size: NA; CDR3: CASGPPGAGISGNTIYF; DNA: TGTGCTAGTGGTCCGCCAGGGGCAGGGATCTCTGGAAACACCATATATTTT
J: TRBJ2-2; D: TRBD1; V: TRBV18; size: NA; CDR3: CASSSTGSTGELFF; DNA: TGTGCCAGCTCTTCGACAGGGTCCACCGGGGAGCTGTTTTTT
J: TRBJ2-7; D: NA; V: TRBV18; size: NA; CDR3: CASSPRPSEQYF; DNA: TGTGCCAGCTCCCCTAGGCCCAGCGAGCAGTACTTC
J: TRBJ2-5; D: NA; V: TRBV6-4; size: NA; CDR3: CASSRSSAETQYF; DNA: TGTGCCAGCAGTCGTTCTAGCGCGGAGACCCAGTACTTC
J: TRBJ1-2; D: NA; V: TRBV5-5; size: NA; CDR3: CASSRAGEYGYTF; DNA: TGTGCCAGCAGCCGAGCGGGGGAATATGGCTACACCTTC
J: TRBJ2-5; D: TRBD2; V: TRBV6-5; size: NA; CDR3: CASRRAGVEGETQYF; DNA: TGTGCCAGCAGGAGAGCGGGAGTTGAGGGAGAGACCCAGTACTTC
J: TRBJ2-1; D: TRBD1; V: TRBV10-2; size: NA; CDR3: CASSEGDRYNEQFF; DNA: TGCGCCAGCAGTGAAGGGGACAGATACAATGAGCAGTTCTTC
J: TRBJ1-5; D: NA; V: TRBV6-6; size: NA; CDR3: CASSLLGRGSTSNQPQHF; DNA: TGTGCCAGCAGTCTCTTGGGCAGGGGAAGTACCAGCAATCAGCCCCAGCATTTT
J: TRBJ2-3; D: TRBD2; V: TRBV7-2; size: NA; CDR3: CASSLAGGPTDTQYF; DNA: TGTGCCAGCAGCCTAGCGGGAGGGCCAACAGATACGCAGTATTTT
J: TRBJ2-2; D: NA; V: TRBV21-1; size: once; CDR3: CASRGDRDLGGELFF; DNA: TGTGCCAGCAGGGGGGACAGGGACCTCGGCGGGGAGCTGTTTTTT
J: TRBJ1-2; D: NA; V: TRBV5-6; size: NA; CDR3: CASSPWAGSYGYTF; DNA: TGTGCCAGCAGCCCTTGGGCGGGAAGCTATGGCTACACCTTC
J: TRBJ2-3; D: NA; V: TRBV7-9; size: NA; CDR3: CASSLRGSTDTQYF; DNA: TGTGCCAGCAGCTTGCGGGGCTCCACAGATACGCAGTATTTT